This TCR beta chain was recorded in a study of T-cell reconstitution after alpha-beta-depleted transplantation in children. Germline V CDR1 and CDR2: MNHNS, SASEGT. The junction had 7 bases not matched to a gene; V was cut back by 9 bases and J by 0 bases. The CDR3 is 14 amino acids. As it was prepared, the TCRbeta library received unique molecular identifiers. TCRdb re-called the PCR reads through MiXCR, storing one row per CDR3 protein. The sample contains a few hundred thousand distinct CDR3 sequences, under 13% of which appear only once. The clonotype was recovered from a human donor who donated a stem cell graft to a child with acute myeloid leukemia. The material was PBMCs from the stem cell graft donor, obtained from the stem cell graft. V gene TRBV6-1 combines with J gene TRBJ1-1; 7 bases agree with TRBD1. The CDR3 bases are TGTGCCAGTACACCGGGACAGATGAACACTGAAGCTTTCTTT. This gives the protein CASTPGQMNTEAFF.